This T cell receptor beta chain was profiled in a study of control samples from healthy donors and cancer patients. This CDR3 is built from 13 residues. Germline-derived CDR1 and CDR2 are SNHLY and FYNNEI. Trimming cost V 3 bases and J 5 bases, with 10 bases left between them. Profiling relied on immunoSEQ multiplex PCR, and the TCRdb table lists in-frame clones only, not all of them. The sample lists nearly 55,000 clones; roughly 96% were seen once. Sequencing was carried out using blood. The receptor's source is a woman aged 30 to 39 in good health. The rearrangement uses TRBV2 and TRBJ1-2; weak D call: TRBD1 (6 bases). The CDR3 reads CASSETGFYGYTF. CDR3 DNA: TGTGCCAGCAGTGAGACAGGATTTTATGGCTACACCTTC.